This TCR beta chain is from a study of T cell responses to AZD1222 COVID-19 vaccine. Study-level points and caveats: Repertoire sampling happened only post peak T cell response. Reportedly, nearly half the spike-specific TCRs target unmutated variant regions. Spike-specific TCR breadth and depth were elevated following two AZD1222 doses. Females made up more of the donors, who were largely white British, and clonal diversity may have come out too low.

The table came from immunoSEQ multiplex PCR; TCRdb's copy has only in-frame clones and leaves some out. This sample has under 100,000 clones, with roughly 87% found just once. Trimming cost V 2 bases and J 4 bases; bases outside gene matches: 5. Germline V gene data show CDR1 as SGHNT and CDR2 as YYREEE (reference sequence). CDR3 length: 16 amino acids. In regard to this clone: Its specificity is unknown.

The chain combines TRBV5-4 with TRBJ2-2; the match to TRBD2 covers 10 bases. This material consisted of peripheral blood, taken 28 days after the second AZD1222 dose. The sequence was obtained from an adult who received the AZD1222 COVID-19 vaccine. The CDR3, as DNA: TGTGCCAGCAGCTTAAAAGCGGGGGGGCCCACCGGGGAGCTGTTTTTT. Residues: CASSLKAGGPTGELFF.